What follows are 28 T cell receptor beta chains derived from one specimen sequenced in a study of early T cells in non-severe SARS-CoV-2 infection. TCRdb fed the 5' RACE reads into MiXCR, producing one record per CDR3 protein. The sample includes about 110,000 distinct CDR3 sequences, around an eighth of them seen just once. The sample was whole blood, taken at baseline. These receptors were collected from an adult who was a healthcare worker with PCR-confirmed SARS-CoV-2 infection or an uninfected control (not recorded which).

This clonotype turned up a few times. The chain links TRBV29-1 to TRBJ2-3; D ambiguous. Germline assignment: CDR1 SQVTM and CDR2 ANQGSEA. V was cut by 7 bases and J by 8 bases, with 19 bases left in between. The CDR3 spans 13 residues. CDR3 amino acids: CSASVQSGGTQYF. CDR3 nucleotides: TGCAGCGCCTCCGTCCAATCAGGCGGTACGCAGTATTTT.

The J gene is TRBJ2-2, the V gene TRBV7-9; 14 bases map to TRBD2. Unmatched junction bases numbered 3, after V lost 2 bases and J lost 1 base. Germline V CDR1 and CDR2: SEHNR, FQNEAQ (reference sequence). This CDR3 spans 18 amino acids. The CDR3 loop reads CASSLRLAGGQNTGELFF. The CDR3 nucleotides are TGTGCCAGCAGCTTAAGACTAGCGGGAGGGCAGAACACCGGGGAGCTGTTTTTT.

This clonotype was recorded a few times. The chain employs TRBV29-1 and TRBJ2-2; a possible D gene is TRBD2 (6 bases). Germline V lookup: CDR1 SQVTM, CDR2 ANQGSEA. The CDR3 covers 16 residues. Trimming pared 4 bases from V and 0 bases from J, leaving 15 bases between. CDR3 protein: CSVASSGGANTGELFF. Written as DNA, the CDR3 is TGCAGCGTTGCCAGTTCCGGGGGAGCGAACACCGGGGAGCTGTTTTTT.

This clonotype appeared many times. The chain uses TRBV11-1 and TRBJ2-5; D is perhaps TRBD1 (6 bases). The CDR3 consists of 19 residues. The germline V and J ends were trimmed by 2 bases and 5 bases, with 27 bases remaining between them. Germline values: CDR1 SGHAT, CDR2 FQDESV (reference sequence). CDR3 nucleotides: TGTGCCAGCAGCTTACCTCGAAACGGACAGTGGGACGTTGCGGAGACCCAGTACTTC. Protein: CASSLPRNGQWDVAETQYF.

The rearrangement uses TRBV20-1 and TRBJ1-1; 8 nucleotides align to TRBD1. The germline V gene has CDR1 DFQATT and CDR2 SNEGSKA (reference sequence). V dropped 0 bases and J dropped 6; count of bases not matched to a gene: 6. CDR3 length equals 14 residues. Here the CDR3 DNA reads TGCAGTGCTAGAGATTACAGGGGGAGGGCTGAAGCTTTCTTT. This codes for CSARDYRGRAEAFF.

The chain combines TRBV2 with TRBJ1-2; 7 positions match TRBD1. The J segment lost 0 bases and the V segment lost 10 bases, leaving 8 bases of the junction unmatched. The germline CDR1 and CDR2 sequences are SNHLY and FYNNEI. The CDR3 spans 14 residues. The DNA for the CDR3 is TGTGCCACCAGGGGGGCTGTTTCTAACTATGGCTACACCTTC. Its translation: CATRGAVSNYGYTF.

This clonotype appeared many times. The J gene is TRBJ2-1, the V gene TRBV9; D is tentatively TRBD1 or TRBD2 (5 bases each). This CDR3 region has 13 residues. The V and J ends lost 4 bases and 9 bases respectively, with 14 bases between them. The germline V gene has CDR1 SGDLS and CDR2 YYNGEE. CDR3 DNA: TGTGCCAGCAGCTCATTGGGTGGGGGTGAGCAGTTCTTC. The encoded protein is CASSSLGGGEQFF.

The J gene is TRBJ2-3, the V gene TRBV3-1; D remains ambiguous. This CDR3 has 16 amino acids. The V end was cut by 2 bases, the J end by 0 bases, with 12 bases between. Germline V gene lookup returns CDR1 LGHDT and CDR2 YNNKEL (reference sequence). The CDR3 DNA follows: TGTGCCAGCAGCCAATATCTAGGCTCTAGCACAGATACGCAGTATTTT. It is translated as CASSQYLGSSTDTQYF.

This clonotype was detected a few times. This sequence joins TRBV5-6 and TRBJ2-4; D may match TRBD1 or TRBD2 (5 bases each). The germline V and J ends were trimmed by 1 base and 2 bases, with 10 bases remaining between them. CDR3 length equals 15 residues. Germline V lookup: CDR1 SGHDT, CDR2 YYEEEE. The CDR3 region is CASSLWGISKNIQYF. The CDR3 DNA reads TGTGCCAGCAGCTTGTGGGGGATATCCAAAAACATTCAGTACTTC.

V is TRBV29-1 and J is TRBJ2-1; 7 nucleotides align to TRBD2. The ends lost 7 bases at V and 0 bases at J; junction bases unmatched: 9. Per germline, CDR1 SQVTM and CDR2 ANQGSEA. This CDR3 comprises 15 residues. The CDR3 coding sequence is TGCAGCGGCGGAGGGAGGGAGAGCTCCTACAATGAGCAGTTCTTC. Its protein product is CSGGGRESSYNEQFF.

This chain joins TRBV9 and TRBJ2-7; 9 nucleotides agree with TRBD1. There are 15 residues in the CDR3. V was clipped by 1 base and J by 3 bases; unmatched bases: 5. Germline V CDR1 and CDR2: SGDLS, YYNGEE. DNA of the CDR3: TGTGCCAGCAGCGTACGGGACAGGGATAACTACGAGCAGTACTTC. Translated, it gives CASSVRDRDNYEQYF.

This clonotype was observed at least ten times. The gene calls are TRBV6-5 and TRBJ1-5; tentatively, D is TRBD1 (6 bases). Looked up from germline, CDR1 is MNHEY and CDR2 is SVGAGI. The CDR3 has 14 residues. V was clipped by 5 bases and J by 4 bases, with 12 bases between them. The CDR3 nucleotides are TGTGCCAGCAGTAACAGGGTCGGAAATCAGCCCCAGCATTTT. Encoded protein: CASSNRVGNQPQHF.

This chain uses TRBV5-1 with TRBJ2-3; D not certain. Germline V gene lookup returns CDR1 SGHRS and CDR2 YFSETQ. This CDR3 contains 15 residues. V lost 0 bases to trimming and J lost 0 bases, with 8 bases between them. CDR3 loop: CASSLDGLSTDTQYF. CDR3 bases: TGCGCCAGCAGCTTGGACGGGTTGAGCACAGATACGCAGTATTTT.

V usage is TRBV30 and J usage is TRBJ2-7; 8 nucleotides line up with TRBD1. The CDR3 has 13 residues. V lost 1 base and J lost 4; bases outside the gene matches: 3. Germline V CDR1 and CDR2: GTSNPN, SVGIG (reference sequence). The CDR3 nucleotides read TGTGCCTGGAGTGCAGGGGGCGGTTACGAGCAGTACTTC. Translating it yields CAWSAGGGYEQYF.

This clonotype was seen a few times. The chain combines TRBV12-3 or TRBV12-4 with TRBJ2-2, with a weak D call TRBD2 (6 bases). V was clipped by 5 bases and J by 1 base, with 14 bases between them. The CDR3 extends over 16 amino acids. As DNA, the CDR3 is TGTGCCAGCAGTCAGACCGGGACTGTGAACACCGGGGAGCTGTTTTTT. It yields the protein CASSQTGTVNTGELFF.

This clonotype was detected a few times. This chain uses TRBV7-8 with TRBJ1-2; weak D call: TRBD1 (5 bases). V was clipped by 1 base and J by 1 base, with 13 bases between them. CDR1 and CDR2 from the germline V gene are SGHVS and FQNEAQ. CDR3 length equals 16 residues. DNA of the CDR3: TGTGCCAGCAGCTTAGTAAGGACACACCTTAACTATGGCTACACCTTC. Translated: CASSLVRTHLNYGYTF.

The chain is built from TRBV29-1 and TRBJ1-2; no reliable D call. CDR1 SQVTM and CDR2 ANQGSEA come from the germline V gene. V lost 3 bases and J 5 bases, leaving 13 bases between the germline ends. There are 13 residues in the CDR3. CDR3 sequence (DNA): TGCAGCGTTGATCCCCCCGGAGATTATGGCTACACCTTC. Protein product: CSVDPPGDYGYTF.

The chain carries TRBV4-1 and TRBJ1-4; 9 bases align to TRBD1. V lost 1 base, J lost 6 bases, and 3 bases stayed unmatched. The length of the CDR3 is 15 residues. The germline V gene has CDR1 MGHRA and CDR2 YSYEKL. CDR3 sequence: CASSQGTGVDEKLFF. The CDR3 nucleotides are TGCGCCAGCAGCCAAGGGACAGGGGTGGATGAAAAACTGTTTTTT.

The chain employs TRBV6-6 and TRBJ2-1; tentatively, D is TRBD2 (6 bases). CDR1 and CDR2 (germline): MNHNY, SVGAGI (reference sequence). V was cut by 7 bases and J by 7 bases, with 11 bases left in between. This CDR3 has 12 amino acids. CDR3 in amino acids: CASTNRENEQFF. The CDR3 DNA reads TGTGCCAGCACGAACCGGGAGAATGAGCAGTTCTTC.

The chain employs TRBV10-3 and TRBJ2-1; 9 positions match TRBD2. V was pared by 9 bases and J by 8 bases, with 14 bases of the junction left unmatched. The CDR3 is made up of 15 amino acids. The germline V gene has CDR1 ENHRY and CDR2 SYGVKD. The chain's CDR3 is CAIAWGAGGPDEQFF. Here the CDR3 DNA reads TGTGCCATAGCCTGGGGGGCGGGAGGGCCGGATGAGCAGTTCTTC.

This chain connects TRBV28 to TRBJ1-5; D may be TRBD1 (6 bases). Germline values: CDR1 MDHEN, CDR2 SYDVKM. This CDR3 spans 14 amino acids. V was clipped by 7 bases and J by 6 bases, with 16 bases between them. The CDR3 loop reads CASKAPGGVQPQHF. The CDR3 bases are TGTGCCAGCAAAGCCCCGGGGGGCGTTCAGCCCCAGCATTTT.

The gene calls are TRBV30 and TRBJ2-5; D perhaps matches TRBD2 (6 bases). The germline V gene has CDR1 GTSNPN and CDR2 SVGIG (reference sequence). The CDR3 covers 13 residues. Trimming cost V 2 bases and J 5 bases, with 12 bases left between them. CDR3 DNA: TGTGCCTGGAGTCCGCTAGCGCGGGAGACCCAGTACTTC. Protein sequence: CAWSPLARETQYF. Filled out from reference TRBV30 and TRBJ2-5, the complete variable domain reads SQTIHQWPATLVQPVGSPLSLECTVEGTSNPNLYWYRQAAGRGLQLLFYSVGIGQISSEVPQNLSASRPQDRQFILSSKKLLLSDSGFYLCAWSPLARETQYFGPGTRLLVL.

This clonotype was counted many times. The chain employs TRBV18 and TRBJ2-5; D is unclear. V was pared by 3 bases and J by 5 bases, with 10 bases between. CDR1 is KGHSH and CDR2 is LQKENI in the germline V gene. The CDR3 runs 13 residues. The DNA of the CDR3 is TGTGCCAGCTCACCTGGAGTTGGTGAGACCCAGTACTTC. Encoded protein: CASSPGVGETQYF.

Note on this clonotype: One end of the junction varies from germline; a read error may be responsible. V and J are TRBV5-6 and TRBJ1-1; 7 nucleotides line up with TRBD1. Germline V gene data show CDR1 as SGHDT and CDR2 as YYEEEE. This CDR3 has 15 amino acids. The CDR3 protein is CASSLRGGPNTEVFF. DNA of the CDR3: TGTGCCAGCAGCTTGCGAGGGGGCCCGAACACTGAAGTTTTCTTT.

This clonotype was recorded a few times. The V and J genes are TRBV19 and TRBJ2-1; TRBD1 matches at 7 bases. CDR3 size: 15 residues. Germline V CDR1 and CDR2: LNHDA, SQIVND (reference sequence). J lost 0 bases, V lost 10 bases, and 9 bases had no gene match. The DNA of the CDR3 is TGTGCCACTGCGGTAGACAGGGCCTCCTACAATGAGCAGTTCTTC. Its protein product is CATAVDRASYNEQFF.

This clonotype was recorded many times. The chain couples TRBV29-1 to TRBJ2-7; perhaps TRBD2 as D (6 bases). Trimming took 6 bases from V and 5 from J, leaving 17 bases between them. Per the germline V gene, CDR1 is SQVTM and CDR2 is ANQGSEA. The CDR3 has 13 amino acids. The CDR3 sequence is CSVGPQTSDEQYF. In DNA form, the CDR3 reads TGCAGCGTGGGACCACAGACTAGTGACGAGCAGTACTTC.

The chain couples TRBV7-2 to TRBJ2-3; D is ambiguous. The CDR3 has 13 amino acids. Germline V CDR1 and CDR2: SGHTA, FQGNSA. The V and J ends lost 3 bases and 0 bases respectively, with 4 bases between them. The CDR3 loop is CASSLASTDTQYF. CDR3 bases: TGTGCCAGCAGCTTGGCCAGCACAGATACGCAGTATTTT.

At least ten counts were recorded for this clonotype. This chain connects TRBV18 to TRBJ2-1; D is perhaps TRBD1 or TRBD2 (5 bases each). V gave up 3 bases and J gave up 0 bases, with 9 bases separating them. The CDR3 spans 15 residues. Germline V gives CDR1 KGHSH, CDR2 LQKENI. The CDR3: CASSPPGSSYNEQFF. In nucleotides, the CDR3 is TGTGCCAGCTCACCTCCAGGGAGCTCCTACAATGAGCAGTTCTTC.